This TCR beta chain was recovered during a study of blood T cell repertoires in COVID-19. Looking at the study overall: Material from acute and convalescent COVID-19 was sourced from the United States, Italy and Spain. From T cells, B-cell-depleted T cells, or PBMCs came the material, which was cDNA or gDNA.

This CDR3 comprises 14 residues. Trimming stripped 0 bases from V and 6 bases from J, with 11 bases between. CDR1 LGHDT and CDR2 YNNKEL come from the germline V gene (reference sequence). Here immunoSEQ multiplex PCR was the method, and the copy in TCRdb shows in-frame clones only, minus some. The sample records approximately 94,000 clones, 80% to 95% being singletons. The chain carries TRBV3-1 (or the pseudogene TRBV3-2) and TRBJ1-1; D gene uncertain. The specimen sequenced was peripheral blood. The sequence came from a man aged 50-59 years with active COVID-19. This CDR3 reads CASSQDPGISEAFF. For the CDR3, the DNA is TGTGCCAGCAGCCAAGACCCAGGCATCTCTGAAGCTTTCTTT.